The sequence of this T cell receptor (beta chain) was determined in a study of T cell repertoires in ileal Crohn's disease (dated 2019 in TCRdb). Regarding the complete study: The median duration of disease was 6 to 10 years, and at the time of surgery about 35% of patients were active smokers. Surgery was performed for a complication in all patients, with stricturing disease in about 61% and penetrating disease in roughly 40%. About half of the patients received postoperative therapy: about a dozen received thiopurines and roughly 19 received anti-TNF agents. The TCR repertoire was analysed in about 62 patients with Crohn's disease drawn from a prospective multicentre cohort. The study was conducted in parallel with a multicentre cohort that was designed to identify predictors of early endoscopic recurrence following ileocolonic resection. A Rutgeerts score above i0 was used to define endoscopic postoperative recurrence. A total of roughly 150 mucosal samples from some 60 patients were sequenced, collected from several sites on the surgical specimen as well as at postoperative endoscopy. General study outcomes and caveats: A significantly higher proportion of clonal expansions was observed in active smokers at surgery than in non-smokers (about 25% vs 20%, p=0.02). Higher high-frequency clone percentages at surgery were associated with endoscopic recurrence; all patients with clonality above 26.8% (18/57) had recurrence. Compared with CD4 T cells, sorted CD8 T cells held more high-frequency clones, which suggests that the mucosal expansions were mostly CD8. Only a subgroup of patients, of unstated size, had mucosal CD4 and CD8 T cells sorted and sequenced.

Worth noting for this clone: This receptor's antigen is unknown. No quality values exist for individual bases; no much larger clone is one base distant.

To be eligible, patients had to be adults with ileal or ileocolonic Crohn's disease and an indication for ileocolonic resection. Whole ileal mucosal biopsies were kept frozen at -80 degrees C prior to DNA extraction. Genomic DNA was extracted from frozen whole biopsies with a TRizol-based method and quantified on a NanoDrop 2000 spectrophotometer. Including the terminal cysteine and phenylalanine, the CDR3 comprises 13 residues. Only the CDR3 DNA stays, 39 bases, in frame from base 1. Here V drops 2 bases and J drops 7 bases, and the junction holds 2 bases not matched to any gene. CDR1 and CDR2 (SGHTA, FQGTGA) derive from the germline V gene. Roughly 0.55 micrograms of biopsy DNA per sample were submitted for commercial TCRB immunosequencing. Adaptive Biotechnology amplified the CDR3 regions from genomic DNA with a two-step multiplex PCR designed to control amplification bias. Primers covering every V and J gene segment were used in the first PCR, while barcodes and Illumina adapters were added in the second PCR. CDR3 libraries were sequenced on an Illumina instrument. For the original study's pipeline: Analysis combined the vendor-provided pipelines with custom analysis of raw data in R/Bioconductor under R version 3.3.0. Clonality, ranging from 0 to 1, was calculated as the inverse of the normalised Shannon entropy of all productive clones. The repertoire share taken up by the top 100 clones defined high-frequency clones, and only clones that passed a 95% confidence test were kept. Repertoire diversity was measured with the Simpson index, and overlap between samples was measured with the Morisita-Horn index. TCRdb limited this immuneACCESS table to in-frame rearrangements with V and J called. A share of clones is missing; checked studies link under half to unresolved V genes, and the rest is unexplained. D and trimming come from the DNA, and the V and J calls and clone size come from that table. The sample records a few thousand clones, around 96% of which are singletons. The ten biggest clones cover 0.31% of the sample.

Sequencing used ileal tissue. The sequence derives from an adult with Crohn's disease. Recombination linked TRBV7-3 to TRBJ2-1; TRBD2 agrees with 7 junctional bases. This receptor carries the CDR3 CASSLGTTNEQFF. The DNA is as follows: TGTGCCAGCAGCTTAGGGACTACAAATGAGCAGTTCTTC.